A selection of T cell receptor beta chains follows, all from one sample in a study of persistence of HIV-infected CD4 T cells. Profiled with immunoSEQ multiplex PCR; TCRdb holds only in-frame clones, not every one. The sample holds around 13,000 clones; roughly 71% are singletons and the top ten take 17%. No antigen has been assigned to these receptors. The sample here was CD4+ T cells sorted from PBMCs after roughly 18-hour stimulation, taken from a patient who received antiretroviral therapy. These receptors all stem from an adult man with HIV who was CMV-seropositive. The CDR3 runs from the conserved cysteine through the conserved F or W. The order of the fields is D gene, V gene, clone size, J gene, CDR3 DNA, CDR3 protein. D genes are given only for firm matches. Where a row states a size, it is once, few, many or the class of an expanded clone; other rows omit it.

TRBD1	TRBV28	.	TRBJ2-7	TGTGCCAGCAGTCTCCTACAGGGGGCGCGTGAGCAGTACTTC	CASSLLQGAREQYF
.	TRBV6-2/TRBV6-3	.	TRBJ1-2	TGTGCCAGCAGTTACTACCCTACTAGGGGAACTATGGGCTACACCTTC	CASSYYPTRGTMGYTF
.	TRBV24-1	.	TRBJ2-1	TGTGCCACCAGTGGCCGATCGGACAGAGACTACAATGAGCAGTTCTTC	CATSGRSDRDYNEQFF
.	TRBV6-6	.	TRBJ1-6	TGTGCCAGCAGCGGGGCAATCAAGGGTTCACCCCTCCACTTT	CASSGAIKGSPLHF
TRBD2	TRBV10-3	.	TRBJ2-3	TGTGCCATCGCCCAAGGGACTAGGGTTACAGATACGCAGTATTTT	CAIAQGTRVTDTQYF
.	TRBV19	.	TRBJ2-1	TGTGCCAGTAGGTCGACAGGCGACAATGAGCAGTTCTTC	CASRSTGDNEQFF
TRBD1	TRBV5-1	.	TRBJ1-4	TGCGCCAGCAGCAACCGACAGGGTGGGGAAAAACTGTTTTTT	CASSNRQGGEKLFF
.	TRBV7-3	.	TRBJ1-1	TGTGCCAGCAGTCCTACGAAAGACATTCCTGAAGCTTTCTTT	CASSPTKDIPEAFF
.	TRBV3-1/TRBV3-2	.	TRBJ1-3	TGTGCCAGCAGCCACTTACTGTTCTCTGGAAACACCATATATTTT	CASSHLLFSGNTIYF
TRBD1	TRBV5-1	few	TRBJ2-7	TGCGCCAGCAGCTTGAGTCAGGGGGCCGTCCTTTACGAGCAGTACTTC	CASSLSQGAVLYEQYF
.	TRBV5-1	.	TRBJ2-5	TGCGCCAGCAGCTTGTTACAACAAGAGACCCAGTACTTC	CASSLLQQETQYF
.	TRBV4-1	.	TRBJ2-7	TGCGCCAGCAGCCAAGCCCCAGGGATCCCCTACGAGCAGTACTTC	CASSQAPGIPYEQYF
.	TRBV12-3/TRBV12-4	.	TRBJ2-3	TGTGCCAGCAGTTTAGTCTCGACAGATACGCAGTATTTT	CASSLVSTDTQYF
TRBD1	TRBV7-3	.	TRBJ1-6	TGTGCCAGCAGCCAAGGGACAGGGATTTATAATTCACCCCTCCACTTT	CASSQGTGIYNSPLHF
.	TRBV19	.	TRBJ1-5	TGTGCCAGTAGTATAGATCCCGCTCAGGCTAGCAATCAGCCCCAGCATTTT	CASSIDPAQASNQPQHF
.	TRBV10-3	few	TRBJ1-4	TGTGCCATCCAGTCAGGGGTTAATGAAAAACTGTTTTTT	CAIQSGVNEKLFF
.	TRBV15	.	TRBJ2-1	TGTGCCACCAGCAGAGATCTTGTGGATGAGCAGTTCTTC	CATSRDLVDEQFF
.	TRBV5-1	.	TRBJ1-4	TGCGCCAGCAGCTTGGGACCCCTCCCCCCAGCTTCAACGGGGGATGAAAAACTGTTTTTT	CASSLGPLPPASTGDEKLFF
TRBD2	TRBV7-7	.	TRBJ2-2	TGTGCCAGCAGCCCGACGACTAGCGGGGGAGGAACCGGGGAGCTGTTTTTT	CASSPTTSGGGTGELFF
TRBD1	TRBV10-3	.	TRBJ1-5	TGTGCCATCCGAGAGGGACAGGGCGAGGGGCCCCAGCATTTT	CAIREGQGEGPQHF
.	TRBV5-1	once	TRBJ1-1	TGCGCCAGCAGCTTGGTGGGTTTCCCAAAAGTGGACACTGAAGCTTTCTTT	CASSLVGFPKVDTEAFF
TRBD2	TRBV5-4	.	TRBJ2-7	TGTGCCAGCAGCTTGGATGCGGGGGGCTACGAGCAGTACTTC	CASSLDAGGYEQYF
.	TRBV5-1	.	TRBJ2-3	TGCGCCAGCAGCTCGGTCTCTAGCACAGATACGCAGTATTTT	CASSSVSSTDTQYF
TRBD2	TRBV28	.	TRBJ2-5	TGTGCCAGCAGTCCTGGGGGTAGCGGGGTGTTAAAGACCCAGTACTTC	CASSPGGSGVLKTQYF
TRBD2	TRBV5-4	.	TRBJ2-1	TGTGCCAGCAGCTTGTTAGGTCTAGCGGGGAGGAATGAGCAGTTCTTC	CASSLLGLAGRNEQFF
TRBD1	TRBV3-1/TRBV3-2	.	TRBJ1-1	TGTGCCAGCAGCCGTAGCGGGACAGGGCTACCTGAAGCTTTCTTT	CASSRSGTGLPEAFF
TRBD2	TRBV5-1	.	TRBJ2-7	TGCGCCAGCGCGTGGACTAGCGGGACATCCTACGAGCAGTACTTC	CASAWTSGTSYEQYF
TRBD1	TRBV18	once	TRBJ1-1	TGTGCCAGCTCACCCACAGGGGGGGACACTGAAGCTTTCTTT	CASSPTGGDTEAFF